The clone carrying this T cell receptor (beta chain) was found many times. The antigen is not known. This record belongs to a study of T cells in Graves' hyperthyroidism and ophthalmopathy. Together with thyroid ultrasound, orbital computed tomography, serum thyroxine and TRAb, clinical symptoms were used for diagnoses. PBMCs were sourced from over 8.5 ml fresh peripheral blood. The study's findings and limits: Blood also held most thyroid clonotypes expanded beyond 0.001. Ophthalmopathy was told apart from stable hyperthyroidism by a 13 V-J model.

Researchers took RNA transcripts and amplified the TCR beta CDR3 regions from them. The study used the HTBI primer set for a first-round RT-PCR of the TCR CDR3. TCRdb fed the multiplex PCR reads into MiXCR, producing one record per CDR3 protein. The data show 200,000 to 250,000 distinct CDR3 sequences, 15% to 20% seen once. The sample taken for sequencing was blood. The sequence derives from a man aged 45-60 years with Graves' hyperthyroidism.

Here the CDR3 reads CASSLGMRTHGETQYF. CDR3 nucleotides: TGTGCCAGCAGTTTAGGGATGCGGACCCATGGGGAGACCCAGTACTTC. The V call is TRBV28, the J call TRBJ2-5; D uncertain. V dropped 2 bases and J dropped 5 bases, with 18 bases sitting between them. The CDR3 length is 16 residues. Per the germline V gene, CDR1 is MDHEN and CDR2 is SYDVKM.